This entry is about one T cell receptor (beta chain). This sample was taken from a study of technical replicates of blood from several donors. Profiling relied on immunoSEQ multiplex PCR, and the TCRdb table lists in-frame clones only, not all of them. The profile covers tens of thousands of clones, with approximately 92% appearing a single time and 0.42% taken by the ten largest. V dropped 0 bases and J dropped 1 base, with 6 bases sitting between them. The V gene's germline CDR1 is ENHRY and CDR2 SYGVKD. The CDR3 has 14 amino acids. The receptor's source is a human donor in good health. The chain recombines TRBV10-3 with TRBJ1-1; no firm D call. Specimen: T cells isolated from PBMCs. CDR3 in DNA: TGTGCCATCAGTGAGTCCCCAGAGAACACTGAAGCTTTCTTT. It encodes CAISESPENTEAFF.